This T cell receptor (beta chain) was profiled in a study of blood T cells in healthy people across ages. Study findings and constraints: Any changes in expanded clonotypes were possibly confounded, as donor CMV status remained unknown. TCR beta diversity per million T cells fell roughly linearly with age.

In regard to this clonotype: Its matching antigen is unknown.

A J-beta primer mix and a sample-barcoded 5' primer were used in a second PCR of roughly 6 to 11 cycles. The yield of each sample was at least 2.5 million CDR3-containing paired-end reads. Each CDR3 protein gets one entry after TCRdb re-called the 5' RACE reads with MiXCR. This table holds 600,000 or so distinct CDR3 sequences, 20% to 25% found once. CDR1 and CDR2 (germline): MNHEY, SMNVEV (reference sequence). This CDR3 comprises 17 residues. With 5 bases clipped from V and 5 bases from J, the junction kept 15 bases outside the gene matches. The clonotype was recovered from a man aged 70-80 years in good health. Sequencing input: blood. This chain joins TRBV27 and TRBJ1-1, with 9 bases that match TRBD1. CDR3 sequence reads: CASSPYAPQGAGTEAFF. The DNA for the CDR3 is TGTGCCAGCAGTCCCTATGCCCCACAGGGGGCGGGGACTGAAGCTTTCTTT.